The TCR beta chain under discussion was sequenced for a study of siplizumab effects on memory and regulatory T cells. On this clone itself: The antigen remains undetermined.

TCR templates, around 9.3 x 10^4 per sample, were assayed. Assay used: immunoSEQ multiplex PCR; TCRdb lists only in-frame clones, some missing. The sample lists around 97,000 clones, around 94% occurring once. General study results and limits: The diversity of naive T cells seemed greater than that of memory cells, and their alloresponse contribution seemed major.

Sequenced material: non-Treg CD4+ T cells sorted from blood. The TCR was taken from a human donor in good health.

The CDR3 here is CASSMRDRGPTSWTF. The CDR3 bases are TGTGCCAGCAGCATGAGGGACAGGGGCCCCACTTCGTGGACCTTC. V usage is TRBV7-9 and J usage is TRBJ1-2, with TRBD1 identical over 10 bases. Germline values: CDR1 SEHNR, CDR2 FQNEAQ (reference sequence). The V and J ends lost 5 bases and 14 bases, in that order; junction bases with no gene match: 17. The CDR3 runs to 15 residues.